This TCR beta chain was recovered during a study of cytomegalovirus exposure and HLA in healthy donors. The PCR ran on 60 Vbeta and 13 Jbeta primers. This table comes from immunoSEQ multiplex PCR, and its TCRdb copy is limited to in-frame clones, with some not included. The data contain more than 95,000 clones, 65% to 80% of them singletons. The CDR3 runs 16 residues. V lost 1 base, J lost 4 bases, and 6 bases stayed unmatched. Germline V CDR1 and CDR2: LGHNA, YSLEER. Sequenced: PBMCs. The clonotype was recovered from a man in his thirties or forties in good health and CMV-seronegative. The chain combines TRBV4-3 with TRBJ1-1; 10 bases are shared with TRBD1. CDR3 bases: TGCGCCAGCAGCCAAGGGGGACAGGGGCCCGGCACTGAAGCTTTCTTT. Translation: CASSQGGQGPGTEAFF.